The 3 T cell receptor beta chains below come from one sample, sequenced in a study of OX40 agonist ivuxolimab in advanced cancers. Data came from immunoSEQ multiplex PCR; TCRdb stores just in-frame clones and leaves some out. The profile covers fewer than 85,000 clones, with around 87% appearing a single time and 0.8% to 1% taken by the ten largest. The sample consisted of CD4+ or CD8+ T cells sorted from blood, taken in a trial of the OX40 agonist ivuxolimab. The receptors originated from an adult with an advanced solid tumor such as melanoma, head and neck, liver or kidney cancer.

Remarks on this clone: Other DNA sequences within the sample encode an identical CDR3. The rearrangement joins TRBV6-5 to TRBJ1-1; D remains ambiguous. Between the trimmed V and J ends, which lost 2 bases and 4 bases, there was a span of 8 bases. The length of the CDR3 is 13 residues. Germline values: CDR1 MNHEY, CDR2 SVGAGI. The CDR3 spells CASSYVAGTEAFF. The CDR3 DNA reads TGTGCCAGCAGTTACGTGGCGGGCACTGAAGCTTTCTTT.

This sequence joins TRBV5-1 and TRBJ1-1; the D is unclear. Deletions cut 2 bases from V and 3 bases from J, with 11 bases between. The V gene's germline CDR1 is SGHRS and CDR2 YFSETQ. CDR3 length equals 14 residues. The CDR3 region has the DNA TGCGCCAGCAGCTTACAAACGGACCACACTGAAGCTTTCTTT. Amino acids: CASSLQTDHTEAFF.

This chain joins TRBV29-1 and TRBJ2-2; 8 bases are shared with TRBD2. The V segment lost 5 bases and the J segment 5 bases; nucleotides outside the gene matches: 4. The CDR3 loop spans 13 amino acids. Germline loops: CDR1 SQVTM, CDR2 ANQGSEA. CDR3 DNA sequence: TGCAGCGTTAGCGGGAGAACAACCGGGGAGCTGTTTTTT. This sequence encodes CSVSGRTTGELFF.